The clone carrying this T cell receptor (beta chain) was recorded once. The authors' processing: Amplified reference gene primers provided the basis for estimating nucleated cell counts. The repertoire was sequenced with immunoSEQ multiplex PCR; TCRdb's copy has only in-frame clones and lacks some. V, J and clone size are those of that table, while D and trimming were read from the DNA. Here the sample spans 40,000 or so clones, about 86% being singletons. This record comes from a study of blood T cell repertoires in COVID-19. Study at large: Donors in the United States, Italy and Spain gave samples during acute or convalescent COVID-19. Nucleic acid was either cDNA or gDNA, and it came from T cells, B-cell-depleted T cells, or PBMCs.

Losses at the gene ends were 3 bases for V and 2 bases for J; bases not matched to a gene: 3. The germline V gene encodes CDR1 KGHDR and CDR2 SFDVKD. This CDR3 spans 15 amino acids. Sequencing was performed on peripheral blood. The rearrangement links TRBV24-1 to TRBJ2-5, with 9 bases identical to TRBD2. This clonotype was obtained from a man aged 40-55 years with active COVID-19. CDR3 in amino acids: CATSDLTSGQETQYF. CDR3 nucleotides: TGTGCCACCAGTGATCTGACTAGCGGTCAAGAGACCCAGTACTTC.